The TCR beta chain under discussion was sequenced for a study of response to subunit inactivated influenza vaccine. Broader study findings: The authors proposed limited new T cell recruitment per seasonal influenza vaccination.

V lost 0 bases to trimming and J lost 4 bases, with 15 bases between them. The CDR3 consists of 16 residues. In germline, CDR1 is LGHDT, CDR2 YNNKEL (reference sequence). Turning to this clonotype: Its antigen is unknown.

TCRdb ran MiXCR on the RT-PCR reads and lists one entry per CDR3 protein. The sample yields about 520,000 distinct CDR3 sequences, around 25% seen once. The sequence was collected from a man in his fifties or sixties who received an inactivated influenza vaccine. The chain employs TRBV3-1 and TRBJ1-1; the D is unclear. Sequencing was performed on CD4+ T cells sorted from PBMCs, taken less than 6 days after vaccination. CDR3 region: CASSQDRRPEGTEAFF. CDR3 coding DNA: TGTGCCAGCAGCCAAGATCGACGGCCCGAGGGCACTGAAGCTTTCTTT.